These T cell receptor beta chains were read from a single sample in a study of cytomegalovirus exposure and HLA in healthy donors. Assay used: immunoSEQ multiplex PCR; TCRdb lists only in-frame clones, some missing. Recorded here are under 150,000 clones; the top ten clones represent roughly 2%. Sequenced input: PBMCs. These receptors all stem from a woman aged 55 to 70 in good health and CMV-seronegative. Each CDR3 is given with its conserved first and last residue.

TRBV21-1,TRBJ1-2,CASSRSGVSYGYTF
TRBV5-6,TRBJ2-5,CASSLGGNQETQYF
TRBV2,TRBJ2-3,CASSPLGLAGNTQYF
TRBV2,TRBJ2-5,CASSEAGRDQETQYF
TRBV5-1,TRBJ1-1,CATPTGGASDTEAFF
TRBV28,TRBJ1-3,CASSFVPVAGNTIYF
TRBV2,TRBJ1-3,CAGKAGTGGNTIYF
TRBV28,TRBJ2-1,CASSTASGGANEQFF
TRBV11-2,TRBJ1-2,CASSLGTVNYGYTF
TRBV6-1,TRBJ1-1,CASSERMGEAVF
TRBV6-1,TRBJ2-3,CASRQTASRTDTQYF
TRBV7-9,TRBJ2-1,CASSSPGLPNYNEQFF
TRBV10-2,TRBJ2-5,CASSSGTSQTQYF
TRBV10-3,TRBJ1-2,CAISEGQGSSYTF
TRBV15,TRBJ2-7,CATSRPSGGSSYEQYF
TRBV6-9,NA,CASSYSFGTSICEQYF
TRBV5-4,TRBJ2-3,CASSPGVYTDTQYF
TRBV5-4,TRBJ2-7,CASSSDIAYEQYF
TRBV4-2,TRBJ2-3,CASSPTSGGDTDTQYF
TRBV11-3,TRBJ2-2,CASSLGSWGGANTGELFF
TRBV11-3,TRBJ2-1,CASSLAGLAGNEQFF
TRBV5-6,TRBJ1-5,CASSPHRLNQPQHF
TRBV9,TRBJ2-1,CASSAGLGEQFF